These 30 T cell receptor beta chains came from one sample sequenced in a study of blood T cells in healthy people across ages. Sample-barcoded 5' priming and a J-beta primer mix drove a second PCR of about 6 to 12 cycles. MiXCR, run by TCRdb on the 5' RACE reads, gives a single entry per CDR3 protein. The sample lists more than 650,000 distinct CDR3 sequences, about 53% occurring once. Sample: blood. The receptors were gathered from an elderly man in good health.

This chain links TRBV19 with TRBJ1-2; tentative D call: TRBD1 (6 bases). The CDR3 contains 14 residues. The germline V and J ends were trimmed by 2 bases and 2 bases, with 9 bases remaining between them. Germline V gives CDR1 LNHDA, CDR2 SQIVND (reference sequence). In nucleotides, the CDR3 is TGTGCCAGTAGTATATCGGGACAAAACTATGGCTACACCTTC. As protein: CASSISGQNYGYTF. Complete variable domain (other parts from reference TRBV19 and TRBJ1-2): DGGITQSPKYLFRKEGQNVTLSCEQNLNHDAMYWYRQDPGQGLRLIYYSQIVNDFQKGDIAEGYSVSREKKESFPLTVTSAQKNPTAFYLCASSISGQNYGYTFGSGTRLTVV.

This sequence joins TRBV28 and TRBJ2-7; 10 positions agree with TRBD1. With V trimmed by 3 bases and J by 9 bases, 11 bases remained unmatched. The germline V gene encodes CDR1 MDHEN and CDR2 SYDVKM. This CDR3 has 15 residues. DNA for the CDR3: TGTGCCAGCAGTTTCTTGAAGGGACAGGGGCCAGGGCAGTACTTC. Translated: CASSFLKGQGPGQYF.

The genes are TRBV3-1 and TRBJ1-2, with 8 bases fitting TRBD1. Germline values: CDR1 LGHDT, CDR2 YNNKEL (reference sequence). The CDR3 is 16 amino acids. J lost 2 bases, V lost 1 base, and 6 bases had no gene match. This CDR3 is CASSQVGQGVNYGYTF. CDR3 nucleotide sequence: TGTGCCAGCAGCCAAGTCGGACAGGGAGTCAACTATGGCTACACCTTC.

The CDR3 sequence is CASRTSGSGAKNIQYF. The CDR3 region has the DNA TGTGCCAGCAGGACTAGCGGGAGTGGTGCCAAAAACATTCAGTACTTC. The gene calls are TRBV6-5 and TRBJ2-4, with TRBD2 identical over 12 bases. Trimming took 6 bases from V and 1 from J; bases not matched to a gene: 4. This CDR3 contains 16 residues. Germline loops: CDR1 MNHEY, CDR2 SVGAGI.

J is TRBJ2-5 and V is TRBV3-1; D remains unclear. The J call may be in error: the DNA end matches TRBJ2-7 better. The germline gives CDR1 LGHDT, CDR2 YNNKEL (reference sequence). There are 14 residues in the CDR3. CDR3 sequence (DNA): TGTGCCAGCAGCCCCCTTCCTACCGTCCGCGAGCAGTACTTC. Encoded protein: CASSPLPTVREQYF.

CDR3 amino acids: CASSTGAQGYGYTF. Here the CDR3 DNA reads TGTGCCAGCAGTACAGGGGCACAGGGCTATGGCTACACCTTC. The chain recombines TRBV12-3 or TRBV12-4 with TRBJ1-2; 7 nucleotides agree with TRBD1. The CDR3 sequence is 14 residues long. V shed 5 bases, J shed 4 bases, and the junction held 7 bases outside the gene matches.

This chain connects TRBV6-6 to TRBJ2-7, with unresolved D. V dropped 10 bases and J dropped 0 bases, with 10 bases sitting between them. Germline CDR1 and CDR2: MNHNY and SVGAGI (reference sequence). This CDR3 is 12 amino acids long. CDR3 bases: TGTGCCACTCGACGCAGCTCCTACGAGCAGTACTTC. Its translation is CATRRSSYEQYF.

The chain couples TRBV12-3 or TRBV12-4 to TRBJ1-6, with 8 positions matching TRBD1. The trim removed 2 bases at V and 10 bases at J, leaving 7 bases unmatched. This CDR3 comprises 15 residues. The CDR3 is CASSLPGTGHSPLHF. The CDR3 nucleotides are TGTGCCAGCAGTTTACCAGGGACAGGACACTCACCCCTCCACTTT.

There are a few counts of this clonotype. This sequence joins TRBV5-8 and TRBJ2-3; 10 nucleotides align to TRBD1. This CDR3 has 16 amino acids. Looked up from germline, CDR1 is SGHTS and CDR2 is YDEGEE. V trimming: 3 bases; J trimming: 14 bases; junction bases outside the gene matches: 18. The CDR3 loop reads CASSSLRDRGARYAYF. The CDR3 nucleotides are TGTGCCAGCAGCTCCCTCAGGGACAGGGGTGCAAGATACGCGTATTTT.

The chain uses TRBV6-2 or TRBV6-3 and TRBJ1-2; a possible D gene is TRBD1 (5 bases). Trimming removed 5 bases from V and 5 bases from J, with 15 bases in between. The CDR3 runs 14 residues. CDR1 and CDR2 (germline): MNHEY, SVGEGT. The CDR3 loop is CASSTPGTKYGYTF. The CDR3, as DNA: TGTGCCAGCAGTACTCCCGGGACCAAGTATGGCTACACCTTC.

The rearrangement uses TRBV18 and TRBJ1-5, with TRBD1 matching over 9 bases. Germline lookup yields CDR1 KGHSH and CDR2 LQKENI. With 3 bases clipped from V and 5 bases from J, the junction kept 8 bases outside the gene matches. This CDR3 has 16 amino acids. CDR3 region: CASSPLGTGTHQPQHF. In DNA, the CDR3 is TGTGCCAGCTCACCCCTCGGGACAGGGACGCATCAGCCCCAGCATTTT.

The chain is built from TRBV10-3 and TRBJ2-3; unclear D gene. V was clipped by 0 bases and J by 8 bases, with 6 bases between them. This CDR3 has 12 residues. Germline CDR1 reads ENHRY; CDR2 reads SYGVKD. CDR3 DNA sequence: TGTGCCATCAGTGAGTCGTTGGGTACGCAGTATTTT. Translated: CAISESLGTQYF.

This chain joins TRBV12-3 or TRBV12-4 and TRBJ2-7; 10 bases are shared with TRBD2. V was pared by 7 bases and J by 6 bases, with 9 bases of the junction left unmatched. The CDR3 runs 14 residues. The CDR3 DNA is TGTGCCAGCAATCAAGCGGGAGGGCCGGGCGAGCAGTACTTC. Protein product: CASNQAGGPGEQYF.

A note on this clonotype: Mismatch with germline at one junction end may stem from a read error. CDR3: CASSGLAGRNNGQFF. The CDR3 DNA reads as TGTGCCAGCTCAGGACTAGCGGGGCGTAACAATGGGCAGTTCTTC. The chain uses TRBV3-1 and TRBJ2-1; TRBD2 matches at 12 bases. Germline CDR1 is LGHDT and CDR2 is YNNKEL (reference sequence). The CDR3 is made up of 15 amino acids.

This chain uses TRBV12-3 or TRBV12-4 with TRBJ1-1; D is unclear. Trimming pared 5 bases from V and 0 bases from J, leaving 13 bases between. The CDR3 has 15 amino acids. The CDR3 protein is CASSPRSAVNTEAFF. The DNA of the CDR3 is TGTGCCAGCAGTCCCCGAAGCGCCGTGAACACTGAAGCTTTCTTT.

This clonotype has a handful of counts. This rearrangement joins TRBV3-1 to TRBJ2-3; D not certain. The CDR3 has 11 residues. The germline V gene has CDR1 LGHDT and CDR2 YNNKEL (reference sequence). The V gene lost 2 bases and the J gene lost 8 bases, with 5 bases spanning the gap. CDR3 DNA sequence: TGTGCCAGCAGCCAATCGCTTACGCAGTATTTT. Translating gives CASSQSLTQYF.

The CDR3 reads CSALLNTEAFF. CDR3 bases: TGCAGTGCTCTTTTGAACACTGAAGCTTTCTTT. The rearrangement uses TRBV20-1 and TRBJ1-1; no firm D call. V shed 5 bases and J shed 0 bases, with 4 bases lying between them. Germline CDR1 DFQATT, CDR2 SNEGSKA (reference sequence). This CDR3 region has 11 residues.

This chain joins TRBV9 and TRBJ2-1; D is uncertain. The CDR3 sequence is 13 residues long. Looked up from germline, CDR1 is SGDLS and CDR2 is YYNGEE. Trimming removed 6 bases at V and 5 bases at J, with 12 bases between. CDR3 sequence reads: CASTQGRNNEQFF. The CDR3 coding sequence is TGTGCCAGCACCCAAGGCAGGAACAATGAGCAGTTCTTC.

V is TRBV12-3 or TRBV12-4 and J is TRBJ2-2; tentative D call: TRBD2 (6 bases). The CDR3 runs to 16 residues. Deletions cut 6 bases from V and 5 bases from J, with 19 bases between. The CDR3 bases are TGTGCCAGCAGCCCTCTAAGGGGAGGCCTTACCGGGGAGCTGTTTTTT. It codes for CASSPLRGGLTGELFF.

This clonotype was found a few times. CDR3 in DNA: TGTGCCAGCAACCGGGACATTGATAACGAGCAGTACTTC. It yields the protein CASNRDIDNEQYF. The rearrangement uses TRBV11-1 and TRBJ2-7, with D possibly TRBD1 on 6 matching bases. Trimming cost V 7 bases and J 5 bases, with 15 bases left between them. In germline, CDR1 is SGHAT, CDR2 FQDESV (reference sequence). The CDR3 sequence is 13 residues long.

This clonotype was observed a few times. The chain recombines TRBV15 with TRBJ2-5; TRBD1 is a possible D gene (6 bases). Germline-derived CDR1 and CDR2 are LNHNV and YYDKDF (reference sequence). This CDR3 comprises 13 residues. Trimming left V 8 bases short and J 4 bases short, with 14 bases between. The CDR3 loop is CATEQGEGETQYF. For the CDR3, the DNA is TGTGCCACCGAACAGGGAGAAGGAGAGACCCAGTACTTC.

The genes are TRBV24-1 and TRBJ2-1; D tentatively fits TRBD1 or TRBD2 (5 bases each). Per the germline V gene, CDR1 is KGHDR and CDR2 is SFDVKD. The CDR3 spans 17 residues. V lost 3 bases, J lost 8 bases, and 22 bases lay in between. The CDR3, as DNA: TGTGCCACCAGTGATCCTTACAGGACTCGACTACAGGATGAGCAGTTCTTC. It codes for CATSDPYRTRLQDEQFF.

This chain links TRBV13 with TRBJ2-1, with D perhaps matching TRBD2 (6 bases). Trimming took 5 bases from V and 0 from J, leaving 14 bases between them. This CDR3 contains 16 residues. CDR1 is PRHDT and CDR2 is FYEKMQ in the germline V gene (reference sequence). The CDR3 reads CASSPWGELSYNEQFF. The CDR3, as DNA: TGTGCCAGCAGCCCCTGGGGGGAGCTCTCCTACAATGAGCAGTTCTTC.

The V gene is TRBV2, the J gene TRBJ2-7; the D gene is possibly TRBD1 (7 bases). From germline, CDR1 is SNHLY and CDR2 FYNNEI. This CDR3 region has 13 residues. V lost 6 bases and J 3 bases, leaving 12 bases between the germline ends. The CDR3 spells CASRRDSVYEQYF. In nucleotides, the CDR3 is TGTGCCAGCAGGCGGGACAGTGTCTACGAGCAGTACTTC.

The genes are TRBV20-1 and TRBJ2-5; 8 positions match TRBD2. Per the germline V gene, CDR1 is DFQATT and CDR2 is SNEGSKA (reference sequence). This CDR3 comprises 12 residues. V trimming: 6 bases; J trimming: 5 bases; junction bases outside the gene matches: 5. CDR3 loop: CSAQRERETQYF. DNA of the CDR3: TGCAGTGCCCAGCGGGAGAGGGAGACCCAGTACTTC.

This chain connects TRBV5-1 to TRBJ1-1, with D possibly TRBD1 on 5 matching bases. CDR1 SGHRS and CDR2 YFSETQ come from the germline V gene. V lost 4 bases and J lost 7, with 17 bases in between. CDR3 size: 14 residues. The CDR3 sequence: CASSPGRGEVEAFF. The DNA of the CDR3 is TGCGCCAGCAGCCCGGGTCGGGGGGAGGTTGAAGCTTTCTTT.

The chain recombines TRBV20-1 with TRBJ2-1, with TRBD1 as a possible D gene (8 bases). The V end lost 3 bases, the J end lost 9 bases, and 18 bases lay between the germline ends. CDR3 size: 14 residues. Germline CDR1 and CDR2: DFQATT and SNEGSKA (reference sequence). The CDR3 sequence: CSASPLNRGGEQFF. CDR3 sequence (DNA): TGCAGTGCTAGCCCGCTTAACAGGGGGGGTGAGCAGTTCTTC.

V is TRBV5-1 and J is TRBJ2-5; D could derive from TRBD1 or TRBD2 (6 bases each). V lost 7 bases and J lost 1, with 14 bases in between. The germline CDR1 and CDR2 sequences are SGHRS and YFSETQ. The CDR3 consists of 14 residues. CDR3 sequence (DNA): TGCGCCAGCCACGGGGGCGGGGTCCAAGAGACCCAGTACTTC. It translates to CASHGGGVQETQYF. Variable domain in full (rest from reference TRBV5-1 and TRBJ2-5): KAGVTQTPRYLIKTRGQQVTLSCSPISGHRSVSWYQQTPGQGLQFLFEYFSETQRNKGNFPGRFSGRQFSNSRSEMNVSTLELGDSALYLCASHGGGVQETQYFGPGTRLLVL.

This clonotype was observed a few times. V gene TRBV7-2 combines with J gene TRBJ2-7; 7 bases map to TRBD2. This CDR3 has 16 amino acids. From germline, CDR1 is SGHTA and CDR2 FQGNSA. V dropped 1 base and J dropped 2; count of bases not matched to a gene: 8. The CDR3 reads CASSLVRLADAYEQYF. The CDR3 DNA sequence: TGTGCCAGCAGCTTAGTGCGGCTAGCGGACGCCTACGAGCAGTACTTC.

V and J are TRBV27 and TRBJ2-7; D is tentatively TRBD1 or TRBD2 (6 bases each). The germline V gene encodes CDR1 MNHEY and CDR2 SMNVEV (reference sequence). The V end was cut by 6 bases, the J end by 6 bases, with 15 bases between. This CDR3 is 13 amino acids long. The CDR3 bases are TGTGCCAGCAGCGGAGGGGGGCGCGGCGAGCAGTACTTC. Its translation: CASSGGGRGEQYF.